This TCR beta chain was captured in a study of blood T cell repertoires in COVID-19. Study in general: COVID-19 samples from acute and convalescent phases originated in the United States, Italy and Spain.

Libraries were prepared by immunoSEQ multiplex PCR; TCRdb keeps only in-frame clonotypes and omits some of them. There are about 38,000 clones in the sample; less than 80% occur only once, and 10% lies in the top ten. Germline V gene lookup returns CDR1 SGHRS and CDR2 YFSETQ. The CDR3 sequence is 17 residues long. V shed 0 bases and J shed 4 bases, with 19 bases lying between them. The sequenced material came from peripheral blood. This clonotype was sampled from a man aged 70 or older with COVID-19, enrolled during active disease. The chain links TRBV5-1 to TRBJ2-5, with a possible D match to TRBD2 (6 bases). CDR3 bases: TGCGCCAGCAGCTTGGGTGGGGGGTTTCAAGGCGGAGAGACCCAGTACTTC. Translation: CASSLGGGFQGGETQYF.